This T cell receptor (beta chain) was documented in a study of radiotherapy plus CTLA-4 blockade in lung cancer. Whole-study results and caveats: There was expansion of tumor-derived TCR clones in blood after radiotherapy plus ipilimumab. Response was reportedly best predicted by early blood T cell clone dynamics, with interferon-beta.

The table came from immunoSEQ multiplex PCR; TCRdb's copy has only in-frame clones and leaves some out. The table records around 130,000 clones, over 80% of them present only once. Focal radiation plus CTLA-4 blockade with ipilimumab was given to patients with chemo-refractory metastatic non-small-cell lung cancer. On this clone itself: Antigen: not known.

The trim removed 6 bases at V and 2 bases at J, leaving 9 bases unmatched. The CDR3 runs 17 residues. CDR1 and CDR2 from the germline V gene are LNHDA and SQIVND (reference sequence). This receptor was obtained from a human donor with non-small cell lung cancer that progressed on radiotherapy plus ipilimumab. The chain employs TRBV19 and TRBJ2-3; 12 nucleotides align to TRBD2. Here the sequenced sample was peripheral blood, taken from a patient treated with radiotherapy plus ipilimumab. The CDR3 spells CASSKRTSGTYTDTQYF. Here the CDR3 DNA reads TGTGCCAGTAGCAAGCGGACTAGCGGGACCTACACAGATACGCAGTATTTT.